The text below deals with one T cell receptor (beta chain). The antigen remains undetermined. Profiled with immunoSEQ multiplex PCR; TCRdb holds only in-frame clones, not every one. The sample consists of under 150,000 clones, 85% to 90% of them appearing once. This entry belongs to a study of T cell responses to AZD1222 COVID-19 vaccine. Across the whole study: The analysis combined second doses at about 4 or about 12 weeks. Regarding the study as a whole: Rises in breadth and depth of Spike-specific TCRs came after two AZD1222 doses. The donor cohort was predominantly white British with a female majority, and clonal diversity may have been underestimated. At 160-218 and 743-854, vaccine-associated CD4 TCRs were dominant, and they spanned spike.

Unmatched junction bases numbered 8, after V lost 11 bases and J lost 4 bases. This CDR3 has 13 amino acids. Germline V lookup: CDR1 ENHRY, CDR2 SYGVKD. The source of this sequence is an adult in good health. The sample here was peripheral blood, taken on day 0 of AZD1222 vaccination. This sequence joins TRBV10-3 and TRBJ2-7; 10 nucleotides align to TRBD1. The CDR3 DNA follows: TGTGCCGCCTCGAGACAGGGGGCTTACGAGCAGTACTTC. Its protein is CAASRQGAYEQYF.